Given below is one TCR beta chain in context. This record belongs to a study of control samples from healthy donors and cancer patients. The repertoire was sequenced with immunoSEQ multiplex PCR; TCRdb's copy has only in-frame clones and lacks some. The sample comprises about 75,000 clones, approximately 94% of which are singletons, and around 6.4% rests with the top ten. V was pared by 4 bases and J by 0 bases, with 7 bases between. The CDR3 loop spans 14 amino acids. The germline V gene encodes CDR1 LGHNA and CDR2 YSLEER. The sequencing input was blood. This chain links TRBV4-3 with TRBJ1-3, with a possible D match to TRBD1 (5 bases). The clonotype comes from a woman aged 40-49 years in good health. CDR3 loop: CASSPGGSGNTIYF. The CDR3 bases are TGCGCCAGCAGCCCGGGGGGCTCTGGAAACACCATATATTTT.